These 26 T cell receptor beta chains came from one sample sequenced in a study of shared clonotypes between healthy human individuals. Naive CD8 cells were CD45RO-negative, positively selected for CCR7, excluding terminally differentiated effector memory CD45RA+ cells. Sequenced by immunoSEQ multiplex PCR; TCRdb stores in-frame clones only, minus some. The sample shows fewer than 1 million clones, 96% of them seen only once. The sample taken for sequencing was naive CD8+ T cells sorted from blood. These receptors were collected from a man under 40 in good health.

This chain links TRBV28 with TRBJ1-1, with TRBD1 as a possible D gene (5 bases). Trimming removed 7 bases from V and 6 bases from J, with 12 bases in between. Germline V gene lookup returns CDR1 MDHEN and CDR2 SYDVKM. This CDR3 has 12 amino acids. CDR3 loop: CASTSGGPEAFF. CDR3 coding DNA: TGTGCCAGCACGAGCGGGGGACCTGAAGCTTTCTTT.

The chain links TRBV7-9 to TRBJ1-5, with D tentatively TRBD1 (5 bases). V was cut by 5 bases and J by 15 bases, with 14 bases left in between. Germline V gives CDR1 SEHNR, CDR2 FQNEAQ (reference sequence). There are 11 residues in the CDR3. CDR3 coding DNA: TGTGCCAGCAGCAAGGGACTGGGAATGCATTTT. Translation gives CASSKGLGMHF.

V is TRBV5-1 and J is TRBJ2-3; 10 bases fit TRBD1. CDR3 length: 15 amino acids. Germline assignment: CDR1 SGHRS and CDR2 YFSETQ. The V and J ends lost 3 bases and 6 bases, in that order; junction bases with no gene match: 7. CDR3 nucleotides: TGCGCCAGCAGCTCGTATGGACAGGGGGGCGATACGCAGTATTTT. Its protein is CASSSYGQGGDTQYF.

This chain links TRBV27 with TRBJ2-3, with 9 bases aligning to TRBD2. The CDR3 contains 18 residues. From germline, CDR1 is MNHEY and CDR2 SMNVEV (reference sequence). Germline trimming cut 6 bases from V and 0 bases from J; bases unmatched to any gene: 13. Here the CDR3 reads CASSRSAGGARSTDTQYF. CDR3 nucleotides: TGTGCCAGCAGCCGATCTGCGGGAGGGGCGAGAAGCACAGATACGCAGTATTTT.

Notes on this clone: The sample carries other DNA sequences with the same CDR3. This chain uses TRBV27 with TRBJ2-7; D is possibly TRBD1 (5 bases). Germline values: CDR1 MNHEY, CDR2 SMNVEV (reference sequence). Trimming removed 1 base from V and 0 bases from J, with 10 bases in between. The CDR3 consists of 15 residues. This CDR3 is CASSLYPRGSYEQYF. In DNA, the CDR3 is TGTGCCAGCAGTTTATACCCTAGGGGCTCCTACGAGCAGTACTTC.

Comments on this clone: Other DNA variants within this sample encode the same CDR3. The chain couples TRBV9 to TRBJ2-1, with D perhaps TRBD2 (6 bases). Germline lookup yields CDR1 SGDLS and CDR2 YYNGEE. V gave up 0 bases and J gave up 1 base, with 11 bases separating them. The CDR3 has 16 amino acids. CDR3 in amino acids: CASSVASSGSYNEQFF. Here the CDR3 DNA reads TGTGCCAGCAGCGTAGCTTCGAGCGGGTCCTACAATGAGCAGTTCTTC.

The chain couples TRBV27 to TRBJ2-1; a weak D match, TRBD1 (6 bases). Germline V lookup: CDR1 MNHEY, CDR2 SMNVEV (reference sequence). V was clipped by 8 bases and J by 5 bases, with 13 bases between them. CDR3 size: 13 residues. The CDR3, as DNA: TGTGCCAGCCATATGGGGGCAAACAATGAGCAGTTCTTC. It is translated as CASHMGANNEQFF.

The CDR3 sequence: CASSQDKGSRGIQYF. CDR3 in DNA: TGCGCCAGCAGCCAAGATAAAGGGAGCAGGGGGATCCAGTACTTC. The chain links TRBV4-1 to TRBJ2-5; 7 nucleotides match TRBD1. CDR1 MGHRA and CDR2 YSYEKL come from the germline V gene. J lost 10 bases, V lost 0 bases, and 11 bases had no gene match. This CDR3 is 15 amino acids long.

This clone was recorded only once. The CDR3 sequence: CASSYRSTIQETQYF. For the CDR3, the DNA is TGTGCCAGCAGTTACAGGTCCACTATCCAAGAGACCCAGTACTTC. The chain uses TRBV28 and TRBJ2-5, with D possibly being TRBD1 (5 bases). The CDR3 has 15 residues. V lost 4 bases to trimming and J lost 1 base, with 13 bases between them. Germline V gives CDR1 MDHEN, CDR2 SYDVKM.

The CDR3 loop reads CASSPSTSGYEQYF. CDR3 nucleotide sequence: TGCGCCAGCAGTCCCTCGACTAGCGGCTACGAGCAGTACTTC. The J gene is TRBJ2-7, the V gene TRBV4-1; 9 nucleotides align to TRBD2. The CDR3 consists of 14 residues. V was clipped by 6 bases and J by 3 bases; unmatched bases: 6. Germline V gives CDR1 MGHRA, CDR2 YSYEKL.

This clone was counted between two and nine times. Within the sample, other DNA sequences also encode this same CDR3. V usage is TRBV27 and J usage is TRBJ2-5, with TRBD2 identical over 7 bases. The germline V gene encodes CDR1 MNHEY and CDR2 SMNVEV (reference sequence). Trimming cost V 3 bases and J 4 bases; bases outside gene matches: 5. This CDR3 contains 14 residues. The CDR3 here is CASSLLGEGETQYF. CDR3 sequence (DNA): TGTGCCAGCAGTTTGTTAGGGGAGGGAGAGACCCAGTACTTC.

CDR3 amino acids: CASSRAYEQFF. CDR3 DNA sequence: TGTGCCAGCAGCCGGGCGTATGAGCAGTTCTTC. The chain uses TRBV7-9 and TRBJ2-1; D uncertain. Trimming removed 5 bases from V and 8 bases from J, with 7 bases in between. CDR3 length equals 11 residues. The V gene's germline CDR1 is SEHNR and CDR2 FQNEAQ (reference sequence).

The CDR3 nucleotides read TGTGCCACCAGCTACGCTGGCTACGAGCAGTACTTC. Translating gives CATSYAGYEQYF. The chain uses TRBV15 and TRBJ2-7, with D hard to call. The CDR3 is 12 amino acids. Trimming removed 5 bases from V and 3 bases from J, with 8 bases in between. Germline V gives CDR1 LNHNV, CDR2 YYDKDF (reference sequence).

J is TRBJ1-5 and V is TRBV2, with D unresolved. Germline CDR1 is SNHLY and CDR2 is FYNNEI. This CDR3 comprises 16 residues. V shed 5 bases and J shed 1 base, with 15 bases lying between them. CDR3 loop: CASSLGPSQSNQPQHF. Written as DNA, the CDR3 is TGTGCCAGCAGTCTAGGGCCCTCCCAGAGCAATCAGCCCCAGCATTTT. Supplemented by reference TRBV2 and TRBJ1-5, the full variable domain reads EPEVTQTPSHQVTQMGQEVILRCVPISNHLYFYWYRQILGQKVEFLVSFYNNEISEKSEIFDDQFSVERPDGSNFTLKIRSTKLEDSAMYFCASSLGPSQSNQPQHFGDGTRLSIL.

The genes are TRBV4-1 and TRBJ2-7; D unresolved. CDR1 MGHRA and CDR2 YSYEKL come from the germline V gene. V lost 1 base, J lost 7 bases, and 20 bases lay in between. The CDR3 has 16 residues. The CDR3 reads CASSQAFDKPLREQYF. The CDR3 nucleotides are TGCGCCAGCAGCCAAGCATTCGATAAACCACTACGAGAGCAGTACTTC.

The V and J genes are TRBV7-9 and TRBJ2-2, with 13 bases matching TRBD2. This CDR3 is 19 amino acids long. Germline V gene lookup returns CDR1 SEHNR and CDR2 FQNEAQ (reference sequence). V dropped 5 bases and J dropped 5; count of bases not matched to a gene: 14. The CDR3 spells CASSPDPGLAGVRTGELFF. CDR3 sequence (DNA): TGTGCCAGCAGCCCGGACCCCGGACTAGCGGGAGTGAGGACCGGGGAGCTGTTTTTT.

The chain is built from TRBV7-9 and TRBJ2-7, with 8 bases identical to TRBD2. The V and J ends lost 5 bases and 3 bases, in that order; junction bases with no gene match: 6. Germline CDR1 and CDR2: SEHNR and FQNEAQ (reference sequence). The CDR3 contains 14 residues. The CDR3 reads CASSGRGGHYEQYF. The CDR3 DNA is TGTGCCAGCAGCGGACGGGGGGGCCACTACGAGCAGTACTTC.

In its sample, this clone was seen once. This chain connects TRBV14 to TRBJ2-1; 9 bases match TRBD2. V shed 4 bases and J 2 bases; nucleotides not matched to a gene: 6. Germline values: CDR1 SGHDN, CDR2 FVKESK. This CDR3 region has 16 residues. CDR3 coding DNA: TGTGCCAGCAGCCGCCTGGGCGGGAGGGCCTACAATGAGCAGTTCTTC. It is translated as CASSRLGGRAYNEQFF.

Turning to this clone: Other DNA sequences in this specimen translate into the identical CDR3. The CDR3 protein is CASSLGGSYEQYF. In DNA, the CDR3 is TGTGCCAGCAGTTTGGGGGGTTCCTACGAGCAGTACTTC. The chain is built from TRBV28 and TRBJ2-7; perhaps TRBD2 as D (6 bases). The CDR3 has 13 amino acids. Germline V gives CDR1 MDHEN, CDR2 SYDVKM. V lost 3 bases and J 1 base, leaving 7 bases between the germline ends.

V gene TRBV10-2 combines with J gene TRBJ2-1, with D possibly matching TRBD1 (7 bases). The CDR3 contains 17 residues. The V gene's germline CDR1 is WSHSY and CDR2 SAAADI. The ends were cut back, 6 bases at V and 2 bases at J, with 20 bases in the middle. The CDR3 DNA sequence: TGCGCCAGCAGCTCACCCCACCAGGGGGGACCCTACAATGAGCAGTTCTTC. Translating gives CASSSPHQGGPYNEQFF.

The chain recombines TRBV15 with TRBJ1-1; no firm D call. The V end was cut by 5 bases, the J end by 8 bases, with 18 bases between. Germline loops: CDR1 LNHNV, CDR2 YYDKDF (reference sequence). This CDR3 comprises 14 residues. CDR3 sequence (DNA): TGTGCCACCAGCGGGTTGAGGTGGGGAGTCGAAGCTTTCTTT. Amino acids: CATSGLRWGVEAFF.

On this clone itself: This sample includes further DNA sequences coding for the same CDR3. J is TRBJ2-3 and V is TRBV9; D remains unclear. The CDR3 length is 14 residues. The germline CDR1 and CDR2 sequences are SGDLS and YYNGEE. V lost 1 base and J lost 0, with 6 bases in between. In DNA form, the CDR3 reads TGTGCCAGCAGCGTATCGGGCAGCACAGATACGCAGTATTTT. Its translation: CASSVSGSTDTQYF.

The chain joins TRBV29-1 to TRBJ2-7; D gene unclear. The CDR3 loop spans 13 amino acids. Trimming cost V 7 bases and J 0 bases, with 13 bases left between them. Germline CDR1 reads SQVTM; CDR2 reads ANQGSEA. In nucleotides, the CDR3 is TGCAGCGCGGTGGGCGCAAGCTCCTACGAGCAGTACTTC. This sequence encodes CSAVGASSYEQYF.

The rearrangement links TRBV4-1 to TRBJ2-7, with D possibly matching TRBD2 (5 bases). CDR3 length: 14 residues. V was clipped by 1 base and J by 6 bases, with 13 bases between them. Per germline, CDR1 MGHRA and CDR2 YSYEKL. CDR3: CASSQVEVGSEQYF. The CDR3, as DNA: TGCGCCAGCAGCCAAGTTGAGGTAGGGAGCGAGCAGTACTTC.

The V and J genes are TRBV27 and TRBJ2-1; 8 bases map to TRBD2. Per germline, CDR1 MNHEY and CDR2 SMNVEV (reference sequence). CDR3 length equals 13 residues. The ends lost 0 bases at V and 12 bases at J; junction bases unmatched: 4. In DNA, the CDR3 is TGTGCCAGCAGTTTATCAAGGACTAGCTGGCAGTTCTTC. Translated, it gives CASSLSRTSWQFF.

The rearrangement joins TRBV28 to TRBJ2-7; D uncertain. V was clipped by 6 bases and J by 0 bases, with 15 bases between them. Germline CDR1 MDHEN, CDR2 SYDVKM. The CDR3 is 15 residues long. The CDR3 nucleotides are TGTGCCAGCAGGCCGGGTTTGGCCCGCTCCTACGAGCAGTACTTC. It is translated as CASRPGLARSYEQYF. Using reference TRBV28 and TRBJ2-7 for the parts outside the CDR3, the full variable domain is DVKVTQSSRYLVKRTGEKVFLECVQDMDHENMFWYRQDPGLGLRLIYFSYDVKMKEKGDIPEGYSVSREKKERFSLILESASTNQTSMYLCASRPGLARSYEQYFGPGTRLTVT.